These 8 T cell receptor beta chains came from one sample sequenced in a study of Tregs in tolerant kidney transplant recipients. No antigen has been identified for these receptors. Data came from immunoSEQ multiplex PCR; TCRdb stores just in-frame clones and leaves some out. The top ten hold roughly 3.2% of the sample, which has fewer than 20,000 clones, around 60% seen once. Sequencing was carried out using Tregs from blood cultured with allogeneic cells. Receptors originate from a human donor in good health.

Worth noting for this clone: Germline is not matched at one junction end, which may reflect a read error. The chain joins TRBV11-2 to TRBJ2-7; D gene unclear. Germline V lookup: CDR1 SGHAT, CDR2 FQNNGV. This CDR3 region has 13 residues. For the CDR3, the DNA is TGTGCCAGCAGCGTAGAGACCTGGGGCGAGCAGTACTTC. Translating it yields CASSVETWGEQYF.

This clone was picked up one time. This rearrangement joins TRBV30 to TRBJ2-3; D is uncertain. Trimming removed 1 base from V and 10 bases from J, with 12 bases in between. The length of the CDR3 is 12 residues. Looked up from germline, CDR1 is GTSNPN and CDR2 is SVGIG (reference sequence). The CDR3 region is CAWSDKLLAQYF. The CDR3 DNA is TGTGCCTGGAGTGACAAACTTTTGGCGCAGTATTTT.

Within the sample, this clone is medium-sized. CDR3 sequence reads: CAPWGLPIAGNTIYF. CDR3 DNA sequence: TGTGCCCCCTGGGGACTCCCCATCGCTGGAAACACCATATATTTT. The V gene is TRBV10-3, the J gene TRBJ1-3; TRBD1 is a possible D gene (5 bases). Germline V gives CDR1 ENHRY, CDR2 SYGVKD. This CDR3 is built from 15 residues. The V gene lost 11 bases and the J gene lost 2 bases, with 19 bases spanning the gap.

V and J are TRBV19 and TRBJ1-5, with D unresolved. Trimming pared 7 bases from V and 7 bases from J, leaving 14 bases between. From germline, CDR1 is LNHDA and CDR2 SQIVND (reference sequence). This CDR3 is built from 13 residues. CDR3 loop: CASIPRLGQPQHF. The CDR3 DNA reads TGTGCCAGTATTCCCAGGTTAGGCCAGCCCCAGCATTTT. Complete variable domain (other parts from reference TRBV19 and TRBJ1-5): DGGITQSPKYLFRKEGQNVTLSCEQNLNHDAMYWYRQDPGQGLRLIYYSQIVNDFQKGDIAEGYSVSREKKESFPLTVTSAQKNPTAFYLCASIPRLGQPQHFGDGTRLSIL.

This clone appeared a single time. This rearrangement joins TRBV30 to TRBJ1-2, with no clear D. CDR3 size: 12 residues. The V and J ends lost 7 bases and 3 bases respectively, with 12 bases between them. Germline CDR1 is GTSNPN and CDR2 is SVGIG (reference sequence). The CDR3 DNA reads as TGTGCCTCGTCCCCGTTGGACTATGGCTACACCTTC. Translation: CASSPLDYGYTF.

The CDR3 DNA reads as TGTGCCAGCAGCTTAGGACAACCGGGGGACATTCAGTACTTC. Translation gives CASSLGQPGDIQYF. The J gene is TRBJ2-4, the V gene TRBV4-2, with D perhaps TRBD2 (6 bases). The CDR3 spans 14 residues. Germline V CDR1 and CDR2: LGHNA, YNFKEQ. Trimming left V 5 bases short and J 8 bases short, with 16 bases between.

This clone was recorded a few times. The gene calls are TRBV6-1 and TRBJ1-6; 7 nucleotides match TRBD1. With V trimmed by 7 bases and J by 5 bases, 5 bases remained unmatched. In germline, CDR1 is MNHNS, CDR2 SASEGT. CDR3 length: 14 residues. The CDR3 nucleotides are TGTGCCAGCAAACAGGGGAAGAATAATTCACCCCTCCACTTT. This encodes CASKQGKNNSPLHF.

The J gene is TRBJ2-7, the V gene TRBV27; D ambiguous. Trimming removed 0 bases from V and 2 bases from J, with 11 bases in between. This CDR3 is 15 amino acids long. Looked up from germline, CDR1 is MNHEY and CDR2 is SMNVEV (reference sequence). The CDR3 here is CASSLSWSAAYEQYF. In nucleotides, the CDR3 is TGTGCCAGCAGTTTATCCTGGAGCGCGGCCTACGAGCAGTACTTC.